This paragraph covers one TCR beta chain sequence. Antigen specificity is unknown. Other DNA sequences in this specimen translate into the identical CDR3. The CDR3 spans 15 residues. V dropped 3 bases and J dropped 8; count of bases not matched to a gene: 1. Looked up from germline, CDR1 is SGHTA and CDR2 is FQGTGA. Generated by immunoSEQ multiplex PCR, the TCRdb table keeps only in-frame clones and is missing some. Here the sample spans about 1 million clones, approximately 80% being singletons. This sample stems from a study of shared clonotypes between healthy human individuals. Findings of the study overall: Shared clonotypes: approximately 5% naive CD4, roughly 3.5% naive CD8, roughly 2.4% memory CD4, more than 0.3% memory CD8. Even with large depth, rarefaction showed that sorted-subset sequencing was incomplete.

Adult donors, all healthy and HIV-negative, had no recent acute infections or vaccinations. Sequencing was done on a sample of memory CD4+ T cells from PBMCs. Noted subset: CD45RA-negative fraction. The receptor's source is a man aged 18 to 30 in good health. Some clones in this sample may be carry-over from other donors' samples. The chain recombines TRBV7-3 with TRBJ2-1; 16 positions agree with TRBD2. In DNA form, the CDR3 reads TGTGCCAGCAGCTTCGGGACTAGCGGGAGGGATGAGCAGTTCTTC. This encodes CASSFGTSGRDEQFF.